This record looks at one T cell receptor beta chain sequence and its context. Its cognate antigen has yet to be identified. One end of the junction fails to match germline, which may point to a read error. The data stem from a study of cytomegalovirus exposure and HLA in healthy donors (dated by TCRdb to 2015 to 2018). About the study as a whole: In an earlier analysis of 587 of the donors, under 300 Gb of sequence data and 117 million unique TCR beta sequences from 150 million to 200 million T cells were reported. Around 320 gigabases of sequencing data and approximately 84 million unique TCR sequences were included in an early release covering 550 to 800 HLA-typed donors. Of the roughly 400 genotyped donors, approximately 81% were placed in the genetic ancestry cluster associated with self-reported Caucasian donors. The study aimed to test whether signatures of past pathogen exposure could be identified by cataloging public T cell receptors. Using immunosequencing, the study profiled T cell repertoires from 666 subjects and related those repertoires to cytomegalovirus serostatus. Along with the approximately 620-subject first cohort, a separate validation cohort of more than 90 different subjects was used. High-throughput TCR immunosequencing, statistical association of individual TCRs with disease status, and machine learning were combined to predict cytomegalovirus infection status. To study patterns of TCR occurrence, a later analysis re-analyzed previously published TCR beta repertoires from 666 donors and added high-resolution HLA genotyping. Rather than using new phenotypic data, the later analysis identified candidate immune exposures from TCR beta sequences and from how often those sequences occurred across donors. An earlier analysis of several hundred of the donors used high-throughput TCR beta sequencing to judge whether each TCR beta V gene segment behaved as functional or pseudogenic. Donor age, sex, ethnicity and CMV serostatus were collected together with the repertoire data. A later genetic analysis took genome-wide SNP genotypes for about 65% of the roughly 670 donors and used that subset as a discovery cohort. Every repertoire in the discovery cohort had been generated on one and the same sequencing platform. Both class I and class II loci were covered by HLA typing, at four-digit resolution. Typing coverage varied by locus: roughly 620-640 donors for A, B, C, DRB1 and DQB1; approximately 520 for DQA1; nearly 610 for DPA1; some 470 for DPB1. Because of strong linkage in the cohort, roughly five DR-DQ haplotypes were treated as single units for association and clustering. Across roughly 420 genotyped donors of the cohort, an average of approximately 220,000 unique TCR beta nucleotide sequences per donor were sequenced, and roughly 18% of those sequences were non-productive. Results the study describes overall, beyond this receptor: Presence/absence analyses assumed roughly uniform sequencing depth across donors, an assumption that may not hold. Linkage disequilibrium might explain the correlated functional status among segregating V segments, but an unknown experimental factor could not be ruled out. According to a later analysis, parvovirus B19, influenza, CMV and Epstein-Barr virus appeared linked to several top co-occurrence clusters. In a later analysis, HLA-associated TCR beta chains were found to be more clonally expanded and to have lower generation probabilities than equally common non-associated chains. In a later analysis, TCR association rates were found to vary across HLA loci, with the most associated TCRs seen for DRB1 alleles and the fewest for HLA-C alleles. At a false discovery rate of 0.05, a later analysis linked approximately 18,000 TCR beta sequences to specific HLA alleles. The authors suggested that the approach could potentially be extended to other disease states and immunological phenotypes. While some public TCRs were present in many individuals, most TCR sequences turned up only very rarely across donors. A further reported finding was that TCR beta sequences accurately predicted the HLA-A and HLA-B alleles for most subjects in the first cohort. In this cohort, only TCR beta chains were sequenced, and detectable features were limited by the absence of alpha or paired-chain data. In a later genetic analysis, fewer N-insertions in productive TCRs were reported among donors in an Asian-associated ancestry cluster than the approximately 710-donor mean. CMV serostatus was the only immune exposure information available for the cohort. V-gene and J-gene trimming of TCR beta chains was associated with a missense DCLRE1C variant in a later genetic analysis, and the association was replicated in an independent cohort. A cluster of highly shared sequence variants was judged likely to be a technical artifact of the sequencing pipeline. An earlier analysis of around 540 of the donors showed that most TCR beta V segments appeared in productive rearrangements either about 87% or about 30% of the time, which broadly matched IMGT annotations. Some IMGT-functional V segments, including TRBV6-2 and TRBV6-3, could not be distinguished by the 87-base-pair reads and were therefore excluded. Over 15 rarely observed V segments, including chromosome 9 orphons, were excluded from the earlier analysis of several hundred of the donors because counts were too low. Most CMV-associated TCR beta chains appeared to be HLA-restricted in a later analysis, and the HLA associations seemed to be driven largely by CMV exposure. When HLA alleles, especially DR and DQ, strongly co-occurred, TCR associations were difficult to assign to individual alleles. Because some donors lacked HLA typing at each locus, the association tests relied only on the typed subset. In the study, approximately 150 TCR beta chains were listed as associated with cytomegalovirus. Cytomegalovirus status was reported to be diagnosed by the classifier with high specificity and sensitivity in both the original and validation cohorts. Three of the identified cytomegalovirus-associated TCR beta chains were confirmed in vitro to be specific for cytomegalovirus antigens.

The cohort comprised 710 or so healthy bone marrow donors. All cohort members were sampled while nominally healthy, although unrecorded immune exposures were likely present. The donor was CMV seronegative and was included in the group of a few hundred seronegative cohort members. A peripheral blood sample was provided by each donor, and peripheral blood mononuclear cells were used for TCR beta sequencing. The Qiagen DNeasy Blood Extraction Kit was used to extract genomic DNA from the blood cell samples. The library was built by means of the immunoSEQ multiplex PCR assay. For the multiplex PCR, a mixture combining 60 forward primers for TCR Vbeta segments and 13 reverse primers for TCR Jbeta segments was used. The CDR3 region of rearranged TCR beta genes was amplified from genomic DNA with a multiplex PCR assay. The amplified TCR beta libraries were sequenced on the Illumina HiSeq System as 87-base-pair reads. The paper's processing steps were these. Across the 500 to 750 repertoires, a later analysis counted approximately 83 million unique TCR beta chains, around 11 million of which were shared by at least two donors. Raw reads were error-corrected and collapsed into unique sequences with a nearest-neighbor algorithm that merged closely related sequences to remove PCR and sequencing errors. V, D and J gene segments were assigned by aligning CDR3 sequences to IMGT reference sequences. For a sequence to be retained, a match of at least six nucleotides was required to both a V gene segment and a J gene segment. A rearrangement was called productive if the CDR3 had no stop codons and remained in frame with V and J, and every other rearrangement was called non-productive. Following IMGT convention, CDR3 was defined as the stretch from the second conserved V-encoded cysteine to the conserved J-encoded phenylalanine. The earlier analysis of some 540 of the donors excluded any sequence lacking an unambiguous match to a single V gene segment. In an earlier analysis of approximately 560 of the donors, a V segment was called functional when productive rearrangements were above 56.7%, and segregating when the standard deviation between donors exceeded 5%. A statistical classification framework was built to diagnose cytomegalovirus status from the catalog of TCR beta chain sequences. In a later analysis, TCR nucleotide sequences were compared against IMGT/GENE-DB human TR gene sequences so that V and J genes could be assigned. In a later analysis, CDR3 sequences and most-parsimonious VDJ recombination scenarios were assigned using the TCRdist pipeline. A later analysis defined each TCR beta chain by its CDR3 amino acid sequence plus V-gene family, and excluded reads lacking a unique V-gene family. As a way to deal with suspected cross-contamination and a sequencing artifact, a later analysis dropped approximately 570 nucleotide sequences that were highly shared and had low generation probability. A later analysis calculated a clonal expansion index for each public chain from normalized within-repertoire ranks of inferred template counts. In a later analysis, generation probabilities were computed with a VDJ recombination model fitted to out-of-frame rearrangements, and the resulting probabilities were checked against IGoR. A later analysis scored TCR-TCR, TCR-HLA and TCR-CMV co-occurrence with hypergeometric tests, applying a repertoire-size bias correction to TCR pairs. To estimate false discovery rates, a later analysis permuted the HLA or CMV assignments 20 times. In a later analysis, co-occurring TCRs were grouped using DBSCAN, and TCRdist sequence similarity was added for clustering within HLA-allele-positive subsets. Repertoires with fewer than 30,000 or more than 120,000 public chains were left out of co-occurrence clustering, as were about 5 repertoires with anomalous nucleotide sharing. TCRdb limited this immuneACCESS table to in-frame rearrangements with V and J called. A share of clones is missing; checked studies link under half to unresolved V genes, and the rest is unexplained. D and trimming were read from the DNA, whereas the V and J calls and clone size are those reported in that table. In this sample the table shows 200,000 to 250,000 clones, roughly 73% of which occur a single time. 0.4% to 0.6% of the sample comes from the top ten.

The germline V gene sets CDR1 to SGHTA and CDR2 to FQGTGA. The CDR3 holds 13 amino acids from the cysteine to the phenylalanine. The only DNA kept is the CDR3, 39 bases in frame from the first base. The source of this sequence is a boy younger than 18 in good health and CMV-seronegative. Sequencing input: PBMCs. The chain was built from TRBV7-3 and TRBJ1-5; no confident D gene assignment can be made. The CDR3 region reads CASSKDSNQSQHF. The sequenced DNA is TGTGCCAGTTCCAAGGATAGCAATCAGTCCCAGCATTTT. When the CDR3 is completed using the reference TRBV7-3 and TRBJ1-5 genes on either side, the full variable domain is GAGVSQTPSNKVTEKGKYVELRCDPISGHTALYWYRQSLGQGPEFLIYFQGTGAADDSGLPNDRFFAVRPEGSVSTLKIQRTERGDSAVYLCASSKDSNQSQHFGDGTRLSIL.